These 12 T cell receptor beta chains came from one sample sequenced in a study of T cell changes during pregnancy in multiple sclerosis (dated 2019 in TCRdb). Libraries were constructed by the immunoSEQ multiplex PCR assay. The clones in this table, taken by TCRdb from immuneACCESS, are in-frame only. Not every clone is retained; where verified, under half of the shortfall comes from an unresolved V gene, and the cause of the rest is unknown. This sample has about 58,000 clones in its table, and about 92% of those were observed once. The ten largest clones take up less than 5% of the sample. The sample here was CD8+ T cells from peripheral blood mononuclear cells, taken in the second trimester of pregnancy. The receptors originated from a female donor with multiple sclerosis, enrolled in a pregnancy study.

This clone occurred a few times. V usage is TRBV6-4 and J usage is TRBJ2-2; 8 bases are shared with TRBD2. This CDR3 has 15 residues. In germline, CDR1 is MRHNA, CDR2 SNTAGT. Trimming removed 4 bases from V and 6 bases from J; junction bases left unmatched: 7. The CDR3 reads CASSVSGSSPGELFF. CDR3 sequence (DNA): TGTGCCAGCAGTGTCAGCGGGAGCAGCCCCGGGGAGCTGTTTTTT.

The rearrangement links TRBV5-4 to TRBJ1-2; 8 bases are shared with TRBD1. Germline lookup yields CDR1 SGHNT and CDR2 YYREEE (reference sequence). The CDR3 contains 16 residues. V was clipped by 1 base and J by 2 bases; unmatched bases: 7. DNA of the CDR3: TGTGCCAGCAGCTTGATCCCGGGACAGGAGAACTATGGCTACACCTTC. Protein product: CASSLIPGQENYGYTF.

This clone was seen just once. DNA of the CDR3: TGTGCCAGCGGCGGGGCCGGCGCAACTAATGAAAAACTGTTTTTT. This encodes CASGGAGATNEKLFF. The chain combines TRBV4-2 with TRBJ1-4, with a weak D call TRBD1 (5 bases). Trimming left V 8 bases short and J 0 bases short, with 13 bases between. This CDR3 comprises 15 residues. CDR1 and CDR2 from the germline V gene are LGHNA and YNFKEQ.

The chain links TRBV15 to TRBJ2-7; 7 bases match TRBD2. In germline, CDR1 is LNHNV, CDR2 YYDKDF (reference sequence). There are 13 residues in the CDR3. Trimming cost V 7 bases and J 0 bases; bases outside gene matches: 3. The CDR3 DNA sequence: TGTGCCACCAAGTCGGGGGGCTCCTACGAGCAGTACTTC. This gives the protein CATKSGGSYEQYF.

The chain combines TRBV27 with TRBJ1-6; 7 bases fit TRBD1. The germline CDR1 and CDR2 sequences are MNHEY and SMNVEV (reference sequence). V lost 6 bases to trimming and J lost 8 bases; unmatched junction nucleotides: 7. The CDR3 sequence is 14 residues long. The CDR3: CASSVGQADSPLHF. DNA of the CDR3: TGTGCCAGCAGCGTTGGACAGGCGGATTCACCCCTCCACTTT.

Written as DNA, the CDR3 is TGTGCCAGCACCGGGGACAGGGTGTTCGAGCAGTACTTC. This encodes CASTGDRVFEQYF. J is TRBJ2-7 and V is TRBV6-6, with 9 bases aligning to TRBD1. There are 13 residues in the CDR3. J gave up 6 bases and V 7 bases, and 7 bases lay outside the gene matches. Germline CDR1 and CDR2: MNHNY and SVGAGI (reference sequence).

The rearrangement links TRBV4-1 to TRBJ1-2; 8 bases fit TRBD1. The CDR3 is made up of 16 amino acids. Germline values: CDR1 MGHRA, CDR2 YSYEKL. J was trimmed by 0 bases and V by 4 bases; bases with no gene match: 7. The CDR3 DNA sequence: TGCGCCAGCAGCCTCGCTTCGGGACAGGCTAACTATGGCTACACCTTC. It is translated as CASSLASGQANYGYTF.

The rearrangement uses TRBV7-9 and TRBJ2-5; weak D call: TRBD2 (6 bases). The CDR3 extends over 14 amino acids. V shed 5 bases and J shed 4 bases, with 14 bases lying between them. CDR1 SEHNR and CDR2 FQNEAQ come from the germline V gene (reference sequence). Here the CDR3 reads CASSRDQTRETQYF. CDR3 sequence (DNA): TGTGCCAGCAGCCGGGACCAGACTAGAGAGACCCAGTACTTC. The variable domain in full, with the rest retrieved from reference TRBV7-9 and TRBJ2-5, is DTGVSQNPRHKITKRGQNVTFRCDPISEHNRLYWYRQTLGQGPEFLTYFQNEAQLEKSRLLSDRFSAERPKGSFSTLEIQRTEQGDSAMYLCASSRDQTRETQYFGPGTRLLVL.

The chain joins TRBV4-2 to TRBJ2-7; the D gene is possibly TRBD2 (5 bases). There are 17 residues in the CDR3. The V gene's germline CDR1 is LGHNA and CDR2 YNFKEQ. The V end lost 0 bases, the J end lost 2 bases, and 17 bases lay between the germline ends. As DNA, the CDR3 is TGTGCCAGCAGCCAAGATTGGAAGTCGAGGGCAACCTACGAGCAGTACTTC. It translates to CASSQDWKSRATYEQYF.

This chain uses TRBV10-3 with TRBJ2-1, with 7 nucleotides matching TRBD1. With V trimmed by 6 bases and J by 9 bases, 14 bases remained unmatched. Germline CDR1 and CDR2: ENHRY and SYGVKD. This CDR3 comprises 15 residues. This CDR3 reads CAISEDRASSSEQFF. DNA of the CDR3: TGTGCCATCAGCGAAGACAGGGCGTCCTCCAGTGAGCAGTTCTTC.

This clone was counted between two and nine times. Other DNA sequences of this sample code for an identical CDR3. V is TRBV9 and J is TRBJ1-2; the match to TRBD1 covers 8 bases. The trim removed 5 bases at V and 5 bases at J, leaving 2 bases unmatched. The CDR3 is 12 amino acids. Per germline, CDR1 SGDLS and CDR2 YYNGEE. CDR3 amino acids: CASRDRVYGYTF. Here the CDR3 DNA reads TGTGCCAGCAGGGACAGGGTTTATGGCTACACCTTC.

V is TRBV2 and J is TRBJ2-3; 8 bases are shared with TRBD1. Looked up from germline, CDR1 is SNHLY and CDR2 is FYNNEI. The length of the CDR3 is 16 residues. Germline trimming cut 8 bases from V and 2 bases from J; bases unmatched to any gene: 12. Here the CDR3 reads CASQSLGQDFTDTQYF. The CDR3 bases are TGTGCCAGCCAATCCCTGGGACAGGACTTCACAGATACGCAGTATTTT.